One and the same sample provided the 2 T cell receptor beta chains below, sequenced in a study of blood T cell repertoires in COVID-19 (dated by TCRdb to about 2020). Receptor libraries were prepared by the immunoSEQ multiplex PCR assay. The table comes from immuneACCESS by way of TCRdb, which keeps in-frame sequences with V and J called. Part of the clones is missing from these tables; in studies checked, under half for an unresolved V gene and the rest for unknown reasons. This sample is represented by 50,000 or so clones; about nine tenths of them were singletons. The ten largest clones capture approximately 27% of the sample. The material sequenced was peripheral blood. The receptor source for this set is a human donor in a cohort sampled during active COVID-19.

The rearrangement uses TRBV13 and TRBJ1-1; weak D call: TRBD1 (6 bases). Between the trimmed V and J ends, which lost 2 bases and 2 bases, there was a span of 15 bases. Germline assignment: CDR1 PRHDT and CDR2 FYEKMQ (reference sequence). The CDR3 extends over 16 amino acids. The CDR3 loop reads CASSLRRQGGNTEAFF. The CDR3, as DNA: TGTGCCAGCAGCTTAAGGCGCCAAGGGGGAAACACTGAAGCTTTCTTT. Full variable domain (rest looked up from reference TRBV13 and TRBJ1-1): AAGVIQSPRHLIKEKRETATLKCYPIPRHDTVYWYQQGPGQDPQFLISFYEKMQSDKGSIPDRFSAQQFSDYHSELNMSSLELGDSALYFCASSLRRQGGNTEAFFGQGTRLTVV.

V gene TRBV28 combines with J gene TRBJ1-6, with D uncertain. Germline CDR1 MDHEN, CDR2 SYDVKM. Deletions cut 5 bases from V and 0 bases from J, with 14 bases between. The CDR3 covers 17 residues. CDR3 region: CASSPLIGSSYNSPLHF. The CDR3 nucleotides are TGTGCCAGCAGTCCCCTGATTGGGAGCTCCTATAATTCACCCCTCCACTTT.